This T cell receptor beta chain was found in a study of cytomegalovirus exposure and HLA in healthy donors. Overall study findings and caveats: Most subjects' HLA-A and HLA-B alleles were reportedly predicted from TCR beta sequences. As immune exposure information, only CMV serostatus was available. A list of around 160 TCR beta chains associated with cytomegalovirus was given.

Amplification used 60 Vbeta primers and 13 Jbeta primers. The method was immunoSEQ multiplex PCR; TCRdb's version includes in-frame clones alone and lacks a portion of them. This table holds about 190,000 clones, roughly 80% found once. For this clone: Antigen unknown.

This TCR was recovered from a woman younger than 35 in good health and CMV-seronegative. Sequencing was done on a sample of PBMCs.

CDR3 region: CASSDVYSQNTGELFF. In nucleotides, the CDR3 is TGCGCCAGCAGTGATGTGTACAGTCAGAACACCGGGGAGCTGTTTTTT. The gene calls are TRBV10-2 and TRBJ2-2; no reliable D call. CDR3 length equals 16 residues. From germline, CDR1 is WSHSY and CDR2 SAAADI. The V end lost 3 bases, the J end lost 1 base, and 12 bases lay between the germline ends.